Listed below are T cell receptor beta chains from one sample, sequenced in a study of CXCR3-negative and CXCR3-positive naive CD8 T cells. TCRdb re-called the 5' RACE reads and catalogs CDR3 proteins one per entry, DNA excluded. The table gives about 5,500 distinct CDR3 sequences; the top ten clones make up around 2% of it. The sequencing input was naive CXCR3- CD8+ T cells from blood. The origin of the receptors is a human donor in good health. Some clones in this sample may be carry-over from other donors' samples. Each CDR3 is given with its conserved first and last residue. The order of the fields is clone size, J gene, V gene, CDR3 protein. Expanded clones get a size class; other rows say once, few or many, or leave the size out.

NA,TRBJ2-1,TRBV10-3,CALKTSESGNNEQFF
medium-sized,TRBJ1-1,TRBV28,CASRPGGGGTEAFF
medium-sized,TRBJ2-5,TRBV7-9,CASSLEARDTGAILETQYF
NA,TRBJ2-1,TRBV6-5,CASGGLNNEQFF
medium-sized,TRBJ2-1,TRBV5-1,CASSFRSAGQGYNEQFF
medium-sized,TRBJ1-1,TRBV19,CATRAGNTEAFF
NA,TRBJ2-1,TRBV6-5,CGRDSYNEQFF
NA,TRBJ1-2,TRBV7-9,CASSLPRDGYTF
medium-sized,TRBJ2-1,TRBV29-1,CSVEGTDYNEQFF
medium-sized,TRBJ1-4,TRBV9,CASSTTTTARSEKLFF
medium-sized,TRBJ1-1,TRBV6-5,CASSYAGGVGTEAVF
medium-sized,TRBJ2-1,TRBV6-5,CASSYSRGLVNEQFF
NA,TRBJ2-7,TRBV7-9,CAAGGLDSYEQYF
NA,TRBJ1-2,TRBV6-5,CASSWTGGIDGYTF
NA,TRBJ2-7,TRBV20-1,CSARDFLADPGEQYF
NA,TRBJ1-2,TRBV7-2,CASSITDSPLGYTF
NA,TRBJ1-1,TRBV5-1,CASSLGPPDEAFF
medium-sized,TRBJ2-1,TRBV20-1,CSANRDTYNEQFF
medium-sized,TRBJ2-7,TRBV20-1,CSAREQGTAYEQYF
NA,TRBJ2-7,TRBV7-8,CASSSGTSDYEQYF
NA,TRBJ1-1,TRBV6-1,CASSEAQEGGSEAFF
medium-sized,TRBJ1-1,TRBV9,CASSVGGTEAFF
NA,TRBJ2-3,TRBV11-3,CASSLGLGADTQYF
NA,TRBJ1-1,TRBV3-1,CASSQEGGRGPGRSEAFF
NA,TRBJ2-5,TRBV7-9,CASRDFQETQYF
NA,TRBJ2-5,TRBV6-5,CATRQASGLETQYF
medium-sized,TRBJ2-7,TRBV3-1,CASSHEDSYEQYF
medium-sized,TRBJ1-2,TRBV20-1,CSAHDRTGWDYGYTF
large,TRBJ2-7,TRBV10-3,CAISLAVGRSSYEQYF
NA,TRBJ1-1,TRBV29-1,CSVTQGITEAFF
NA,TRBJ2-5,TRBV7-9,CASTSSWETQYF
medium-sized,TRBJ1-2,TRBV9,CASTSPSTLDREDGYTF
medium-sized,TRBJ2-1,TRBV6-5,CASSQSNEQFF
NA,TRBJ1-1,TRBV27,CASSLSRRGVGTEAFF
medium-sized,TRBJ1-5,TRBV19,CASSILADQPQHF
NA,TRBJ1-2,TRBV14,CASSQWDSRDGYTF